This T cell receptor beta chain originates from a study of Graves' ophthalmopathy and Graves' hyperthyroidism (dated 2018 in TCRdb). A note on the overall study: Peripheral blood was collected at initial diagnosis, prior to any treatment. TCR beta repertoire signatures were used to distinguish Graves' ophthalmopathy from Graves' hyperthyroidism and to predict progression to ophthalmopathy. In total, 135 blood samples were TCR-sequenced: around 42 ophthalmopathy, approximately 75 hyperthyroidism and around 17 hyperthyroidism-to-ophthalmopathy patients. To explore V-J signatures that distinguish ophthalmopathy from hyperthyroidism, a discovery set of under 110 patients was enrolled, made up of approximately 45 with ophthalmopathy and around 60 with stable hyperthyroidism. An independent validation cohort comprised under 20 hyperthyroidism patients and 15 to 17 patients who later progressed from hyperthyroidism to ophthalmopathy. T-cell repertoires of thyroid tissue and blood were compared in more than five hyperthyroidism patients. Following sampling, methimazole starting at 30 mg daily was administered to hyperthyroidism patients, and high-dose intravenous methylprednisolone was administered to ophthalmopathy patients. The approximately 90 discovery patients were divided at random into training and test sets in a 7:3 ratio. Results the study describes overall, beyond this receptor: Among expanded thyroid clonotypes with frequency above 0.001, most also showed up in blood, which suggests that blood repertoires may reflect the thyroid immune response. Ophthalmopathy was separated from stable hyperthyroidism by the 13-signature model with roughly 87% sensitivity and 81% to 83% specificity in cross-validation and with 80%/75% in the test set. In validation, the model predicted ophthalmopathy progression with more than 70% sensitivity and roughly 72% specificity; roughly eleven predicted patients were CT-confirmed with GO in a median of around 6.5 months. No statistical method was used to set the sample size in advance, and the investigators knew which group each participant was assigned to.

For repertoire sequencing, TCR beta CDR3 regions were amplified from RNA transcripts. HTBI primers and the Qiagen OneStep RT-PCR kit were used in a first-round RT-PCR, which was followed by a second-round multiplex PCR, size selection and purification. Libraries were sequenced on an Illumina HiSeq2000 using paired-end 100 bp reads. On the authors' methods: SOAPnuke was used to process the reads, throwing out any read that had adapters, had uncalled bases, had a mean Phred below 15, or lacked an exact constant-primer or identifier match. COPE v1.2.5 was used to merge high-quality paired reads. Unique nucleotide sequences were defined as clonotypes and aligned to IMGT TRB V, D and J references using MiTCR v1.1. Only V-J combinations with frequency above 0.0001 were analysed, covering over 98% of repertoires. For each V-J combination, a TCR clonal expansion and chaos score was defined as the ratio of F50 clonal expansion to chaos observed in the TCRdist matrix. Welch's t-statistics and random forest were used to reduce features to about a dozen V-J combinations, which were fed into a naive Bayes classifier. Thyroid-blood repertoire similarity was quantified with the Morisita-Horn index. TCRdb redid the processing of the public reads, applying fastp at Q25 and MiXCR, and retained in-frame beta chains. Identical CDR3 protein sequences are pooled into one entry, listed with their most common genes and DNA. These V and J calls are TCRdb output, not the study's own analysis. This sample holds roughly 480,000 distinct CDR3 sequences; approximately 15% were observed only once. The biggest ten clones account for 8% to 10% of the sample.

Patients with ophthalmopathy had moderately to severely active disease, with a Clinical Activity Score of 3 or more, a NOSPECS grade of 4 or more, and a disease duration of less than 3 months. Patients with other autoimmune diseases, uncontrolled infections, pregnancy or lactation were excluded. Diagnosis was based on clinical symptoms, serum thyroxine, TRAb, thyroid ultrasound and orbital computed tomography. PBMCs were isolated from 8 to 10 ml of fresh peripheral blood by Ficoll-Paque density gradient centrifugation. Total RNA was extracted using Trizol reagent, and RNA quality was checked on an Agilent 2100 Bioanalyzer. To note about this clonotype: The antigen it recognizes is unknown. Per-nucleotide qualities are absent, and no much larger clonotype sits a single base away.

Including cysteine and phenylalanine, the CDR3 has 15 amino acids. The entry retains the CDR3 DNA only, 45 bases that are in frame from base 1. Trimming leaves V shorter by 3 bases and J shorter by 4 bases, with the junction holding 3 bases beyond the gene matches. The germline V gene sets CDR1 to KGHDR and CDR2 to SFDVKD. The specimen was blood. This sequence originates from a woman in her thirties with Graves' ophthalmopathy. Donor details come from another sample of the same person, matched by shared clones. Recombination joined TRBV24-1 with TRBJ1-4, and TRBD1 matches 8 of the central bases. The nucleotides are TGTGCCACCAGTGATACGACAGGGGTTAATGAAAAACTGTTTTTT. Its protein reads: CATSDTTGVNEKLFF.